The clone carrying this T cell receptor beta chain appeared a few times. Ophthalmopathy patients had Clinical Activity Score at least 3, NOSPECS grade at least 4, duration under 3 months. V gave up 1 base and J gave up 5 bases; unmatched junction bases: 8. The germline gives CDR1 LGHDT, CDR2 YNNKEL (reference sequence). The CDR3 extends over 16 amino acids. The data belong to a study of T cells in Graves' hyperthyroidism and ophthalmopathy. From RNA transcripts, TCR beta CDR3 regions were amplified. First-round RT-PCR with HTBI primers amplified the TCR CDR3 region. TCRdb re-analysed the multiplex PCR reads in MiXCR, keeping a single row per CDR3 protein. Of about half a million distinct CDR3 sequences in the sample, about 22% are singletons; the top ten hold approximately 49%.

The clonotype originates from a woman in her sixties or seventies with Graves' ophthalmopathy. The chain carries TRBV3-1 and TRBJ2-5; 9 nucleotides match TRBD1. The sample consisted of blood. CDR3 region: CASSQGRDRVHETQYF. The CDR3 DNA reads TGTGCCAGCAGCCAAGGGAGGGACAGGGTTCACGAGACCCAGTACTTC.